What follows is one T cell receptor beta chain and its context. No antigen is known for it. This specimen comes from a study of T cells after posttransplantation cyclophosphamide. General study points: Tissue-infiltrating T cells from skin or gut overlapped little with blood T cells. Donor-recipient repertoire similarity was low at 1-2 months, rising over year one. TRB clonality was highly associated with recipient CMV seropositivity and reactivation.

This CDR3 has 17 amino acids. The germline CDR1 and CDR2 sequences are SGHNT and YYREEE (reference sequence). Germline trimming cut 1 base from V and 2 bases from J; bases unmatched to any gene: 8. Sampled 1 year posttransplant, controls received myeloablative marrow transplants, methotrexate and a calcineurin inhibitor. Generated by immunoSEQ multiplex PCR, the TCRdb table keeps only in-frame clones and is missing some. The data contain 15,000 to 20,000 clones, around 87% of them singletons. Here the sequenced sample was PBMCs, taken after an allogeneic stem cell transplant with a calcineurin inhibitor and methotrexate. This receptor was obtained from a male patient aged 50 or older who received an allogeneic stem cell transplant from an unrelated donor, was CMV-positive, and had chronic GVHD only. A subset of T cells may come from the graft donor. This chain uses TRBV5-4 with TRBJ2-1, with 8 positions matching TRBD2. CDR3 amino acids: CASSLFQRGYTYNEQFF. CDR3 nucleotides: TGTGCCAGCAGCTTGTTCCAGCGGGGGTATACCTACAATGAGCAGTTCTTC.